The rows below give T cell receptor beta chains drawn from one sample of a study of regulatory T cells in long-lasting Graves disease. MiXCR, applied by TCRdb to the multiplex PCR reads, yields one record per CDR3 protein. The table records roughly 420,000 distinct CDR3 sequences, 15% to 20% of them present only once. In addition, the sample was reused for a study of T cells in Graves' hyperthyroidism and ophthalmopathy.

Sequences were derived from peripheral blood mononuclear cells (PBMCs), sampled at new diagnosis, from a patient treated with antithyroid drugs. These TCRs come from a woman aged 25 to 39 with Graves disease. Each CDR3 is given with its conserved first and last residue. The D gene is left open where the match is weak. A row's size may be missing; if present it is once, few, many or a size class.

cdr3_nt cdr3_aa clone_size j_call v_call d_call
TGCAGTGCTAGAGCATTCGGTAGCGGGACCAATGAGCAGTTCTTC CSARAFGSGTNEQFF few TRBJ2-1 TRBV20-1 TRBD2
TGTGCCAGCAGCCGGGCCCTGGGGGGCTACACCTTC CASSRALGGYTF few TRBJ1-2 TRBV12-3/TRBV12-4 -
TGTGCCACCAGTGACTGGGTGGGAGGAGACTACAATGAGCAGTTCTTC CATSDWVGGDYNEQFF many TRBJ2-1 TRBV24-1 -
TGTGCCATCAGCTTTCGGGTAGAAAACATTCAGTACTTC CAISFRVENIQYF - TRBJ2-4 TRBV10-3 -
TGTGCCAGTAGTATATCAGGGACTCAGCCCCAGCATTTT CASSISGTQPQHF - TRBJ1-5 TRBV19 -
TGTGCCAGCAGTTCCCCGCCCCGGGACAGTTCTCCCTACGAGCAGTACTTC CASSSPPRDSSPYEQYF many TRBJ2-7 TRBV28 TRBD1
TGTGCCAGCAGCCCTGGACTAGCGGGAGGAACCTACGAGCAGTACTTC CASSPGLAGGTYEQYF many TRBJ2-7 TRBV5-5 TRBD2
TGTGCCAGCAGTTTTGCGATTTGGGAGACAGCCCGGGGGAGGCAGCCCCAGCATTTT CASSFAIWETARGRQPQHF many TRBJ1-5 TRBV12-3/TRBV12-4 -
TGTGCCAGCGGGACACCACGCTACAATGAGCAGTTCTTC CASGTPRYNEQFF many TRBJ2-1 TRBV28 -
TGTGCCAGCTCACCACCAGCGGGAGGGACCTACGAGCAGTACTTC CASSPPAGGTYEQYF many TRBJ2-7 TRBV18 TRBD2
TGTGCCAGCAGCGTAGGAGGAGGGACAGGGGACTATGGCTACACCTTC CASSVGGGTGDYGYTF few TRBJ1-2 TRBV9 TRBD1
TGTGCCAGTACCGCAAGGACAGGAATGAACACTGAAGCTTTCTTT CASTARTGMNTEAFF many TRBJ1-1 TRBV19 TRBD1
TGCGCCAGCAGTTGGGGGGGACTCAGTAACTCCTACGAGCAGTACTTC CASSWGGLSNSYEQYF many TRBJ2-7 TRBV5-1 TRBD2
TGTGCCAGCAGTTTAACCCCGACAGGGGCGGGTGAGCAGTTCTTC CASSLTPTGAGEQFF many TRBJ2-1 TRBV12-3/TRBV12-4 TRBD1
TGTGCCAGCAGTTTATCCCGGGACGCCTCGTTTATTGAAGCTTTCTTT CASSLSRDASFIEAFF many TRBJ1-1 TRBV28 -
TGTGCCAGCAGGGGGGGGGACAGGGTCACTGAAGCTTTCTTT CASRGGDRVTEAFF - TRBJ1-1 TRBV25-1 TRBD1
TGTGCCACCAGTGACTCCGGGACTAGTTCGGATACGCAGTATTTT CATSDSGTSSDTQYF many TRBJ2-3 TRBV24-1 TRBD2
TGTGCCAGCAGTTTCCCACAAGAGACCCAGTACTTC CASSFPQETQYF many TRBJ2-5 TRBV11-2 -
TGTGCCAGCAGTTTACCCGGGACAGTCTATGGCTACACCTTC CASSLPGTVYGYTF - TRBJ1-2 TRBV28 TRBD1
TGCAGTGCTCGACAGGGGGCCGGCGAGCAGTACTTC CSARQGAGEQYF many TRBJ2-7 TRBV20-1 TRBD1
TGCAGTGCTAGAGGCTCGCGGGAGGGATCAAACACCGGGGAGCTGTTTTTT CSARGSREGSNTGELFF many TRBJ2-2 TRBV20-1 TRBD2
TGCGCCAGCAGCTTGGGATTGACTACAGCTTACGAGCAGTACTTC CASSLGLTTAYEQYF few TRBJ2-7 TRBV5-1 -
TGTGCCAGCTCACGGACAGGGAAAGGAAACACCATATATTTT CASSRTGKGNTIYF few TRBJ1-3 TRBV18 TRBD1
TGTGCCAGCAGCTTCACGGTATCAGGGGCGGATACGCAGTATTTT CASSFTVSGADTQYF many TRBJ2-3 TRBV7-2 -
TGTGCCAGCAGAGCCCGGGACCCCCTGTACTTC CASRARDPLYF few TRBJ2-7 TRBV7-3 -
TGTGCCAGTAGTATGATAGCGGGACCCTCCTACGAGCAGTACTTC CASSMIAGPSYEQYF - TRBJ2-7 TRBV19 TRBD2
TGTGCCAGCAGCCAACCACCGGGCCAACGAGGCAATGAGCAGTTCTTC CASSQPPGQRGNEQFF - TRBJ2-1 TRBV5-4 -
TGTGCCAGCAGTTCTAGTAGGAGCTCCTACAATGAGCAGTTCTTC CASSSSRSSYNEQFF many TRBJ2-1 TRBV27 -
TGCAGTGCCCAGGTGGGGGCGCGCACCGGGGAGCTGTTTTTT CSAQVGARTGELFF many TRBJ2-2 TRBV20-1 -
TGTGCCAGCAGCTTAGCGCCGAGGCAGGGGGCGCGGATCGGGGAGCTGTTTTTT CASSLAPRQGARIGELFF - TRBJ2-2 TRBV7-8 TRBD1
TGTGCCAGCAGTTACTCTCGAGGGATCACTGAAGCTTTCTTT CASSYSRGITEAFF few TRBJ1-1 TRBV6-4 -
TGTGCCAGCAGCCTCCAGCGTATCTATGGCTACACCTTC CASSLQRIYGYTF many TRBJ1-2 TRBV28 -
TGCAGCGTTGAGGAGGAGTTCGAGCAGTACTTC CSVEEEFEQYF many TRBJ2-7 TRBV29-1 -
TGCAGCGTTGACCCTGACTCAGATACGCAGTATTTT CSVDPDSDTQYF many TRBJ2-3 TRBV29-1 -
TGCAGTGCAAGCCTAGCGGGGAGGCACAATGAGCAGTTCTTC CSASLAGRHNEQFF - TRBJ2-1 TRBV20-1 TRBD2
TGCAGTGCTACCCCAGACACCCCAACCGACAATGAGCAGTTCTTC CSATPDTPTDNEQFF many TRBJ2-1 TRBV20-1 -
TGTGCCAGCAGTTCTCGACAGAAACCCTACGAGCAGTACTTC CASSSRQKPYEQYF many TRBJ2-7 TRBV27 -
TGTGCCAGCAGCCGGATACGCCAGGGAACGCACCAAGAGACCCAGTACTTC CASSRIRQGTHQETQYF many TRBJ2-5 TRBV3-1 -
TGTGCCAGCAGTCGTGGGGGACAGGGGGGGGAGCAGTACTTC CASSRGGQGGEQYF many TRBJ2-7 TRBV28 TRBD1
TGTGCCAGCAGCTCACTAGCCGCCACCAAAAACATTCAGTACTTC CASSSLAATKNIQYF many TRBJ2-4 TRBV2 -
TGTGCCATCCCGAGACAGTCGTCTTGGGAGCAGTTCTTC CAIPRQSSWEQFF few TRBJ2-1 TRBV7-2 -
TGTGCCAGTAGTATAGATCGGGGACAGGGGATCTACGAGCAGTACTTC CASSIDRGQGIYEQYF few TRBJ2-7 TRBV19 TRBD1
TGTGCCAGCAGCCGTGCAGAAGACCCTGGCTACACCTTC CASSRAEDPGYTF - TRBJ1-2 TRBV4-2 -
TGTGCCAGCAGCACGTACAGGGGACCTAACTATGGCTACACCTTC CASSTYRGPNYGYTF few TRBJ1-2 TRBV14 TRBD1
TGTGCCAGCAGCCGGCCCCCTTCGGATGGCTACACCTTC CASSRPPSDGYTF - TRBJ1-2 TRBV12-3/TRBV12-4 -
TGTGCCTGGAGTGCTCATAGCGGGAGGGACTACGAGCAGTACTTC CAWSAHSGRDYEQYF many TRBJ2-7 TRBV30 TRBD2
TGTGCCACCAGTGATTTGGTTCAGACCGGGGAGCTGTTTTTT CATSDLVQTGELFF - TRBJ2-2 TRBV24-1 -
TGTGCCAGCACTGTCTTAGTGGGCCCCGCACCCCTCCACTTT CASTVLVGPAPLHF few TRBJ1-6 TRBV7-2 -
TGTGCCAGCAGCTTAGTTGGCGGGAACTCTCACGAGCAGTACTTC CASSLVGGNSHEQYF many TRBJ2-7 TRBV7-2 -
TGTGCCAGCAGTGCCCCTCGGATTAGCAATCAGCCCCAGCATTTT CASSAPRISNQPQHF - TRBJ1-5 TRBV6-1 -
TGTGCCAGCAGTGATCGAGGGGGTCCTGACTATGGCTACACCTTC CASSDRGGPDYGYTF - TRBJ1-2 TRBV6-1 -
TGTGCCTGTCAGGCTGGGGAGACCCAGTACTTC CACQAGETQYF - TRBJ2-5 TRBV19 -
TGTGCCAGCAGCCTCCCAGCGGGAGGGGGGGAGCAGTACTTC CASSLPAGGGEQYF - TRBJ2-7 TRBV11-2 TRBD2
TGTGCCAGCAGCCCTACGACGTTGACAGGGATAGGTGAAGCTTTCTTT CASSPTTLTGIGEAFF few TRBJ1-1 TRBV7-9 TRBD1